The next 17 T cell receptor beta chains were all read from a single sample in a study of T cell changes during pregnancy in multiple sclerosis. The data were produced by immunoSEQ multiplex PCR, yet TCRdb's version contains in-frame clones alone and is incomplete. In the table there are about 100,000 clones, around 93% of which are singletons. The sample consisted of peripheral blood, taken before pregnancy. The receptors were gathered from a female donor with multiple sclerosis, enrolled in a pregnancy study.

This chain connects TRBV28 to TRBJ1-1, with 10 bases fitting TRBD1. Germline V lookup: CDR1 MDHEN, CDR2 SYDVKM. Germline trimming cut 3 bases from V and 1 base from J; bases unmatched to any gene: 5. The CDR3 consists of 16 residues. This CDR3 reads CASSFRQGAGNTEAFF. DNA for the CDR3: TGTGCCAGCAGTTTTCGACAGGGGGCAGGGAACACTGAAGCTTTCTTT.

This chain joins TRBV2 and TRBJ1-2; 8 bases are a match to TRBD1. In germline, CDR1 is SNHLY, CDR2 FYNNEI. The V segment lost 4 bases and the J segment 7 bases; nucleotides outside the gene matches: 11. This CDR3 is 15 amino acids long. CDR3 DNA sequence: TGTGCCAGCAGTGGGTGGATCCAGGGGGCTGGTGGCTACACCTTC. Translating it yields CASSGWIQGAGGYTF.

The chain combines TRBV5-4 with TRBJ1-2; maybe TRBD1 (6 bases). Germline-derived CDR1 and CDR2 are SGHNT and YYREEE (reference sequence). This CDR3 is 15 amino acids long. V gave up 4 bases and J gave up 5 bases, with 18 bases separating them. CDR3 coding DNA: TGTGCCAGCAGCCGGAACCGGGACAATAATTATGGCTACACCTTC. Its protein product is CASSRNRDNNYGYTF.

CDR3 coding DNA: TGTGCCAGCAGCGTAGGGCAGGGTGGACCTGGAAACACCATATATTTT. This translates into CASSVGQGGPGNTIYF. The chain carries TRBV9 and TRBJ1-3, with D maybe TRBD1 (5 bases). Germline CDR1 reads SGDLS; CDR2 reads YYNGEE. The CDR3 totals 16 residues. The germline V and J ends were trimmed by 0 bases and 2 bases, with 12 bases remaining between them.

The rearrangement uses TRBV4-1 and TRBJ2-3, with a weak D call TRBD1 (5 bases). Germline-derived CDR1 and CDR2 are MGHRA and YSYEKL. This CDR3 comprises 16 residues. The ends were cut back, 1 base at V and 0 bases at J, with 11 bases in the middle. The CDR3 is CASSQVAGSSTDTQYF. The CDR3, as DNA: TGCGCCAGCAGCCAAGTTGCAGGGTCTAGCACAGATACGCAGTATTTT.

The rearrangement joins TRBV18 to TRBJ2-1; 8 bases agree with TRBD2. V lost 5 bases, J lost 5 bases, and 8 bases stayed unmatched. Germline V lookup: CDR1 KGHSH, CDR2 LQKENI. This CDR3 contains 15 residues. The CDR3 here is CASSSRTSRDNEQFF. CDR3 nucleotides: TGTGCCAGCTCATCCCGGACTAGCCGAGACAATGAGCAGTTCTTC.

This chain joins TRBV19 and TRBJ2-3; D may be TRBD1 (6 bases). The CDR3 runs to 13 residues. Germline V CDR1 and CDR2: LNHDA, SQIVND (reference sequence). Between the trimmed V and J ends, which lost 10 bases and 3 bases, there was a span of 14 bases. The CDR3 sequence: CAITGSGTDTQYF. DNA for the CDR3: TGTGCCATCACAGGGTCGGGGACAGATACGCAGTATTTT.

The chain links TRBV2 to TRBJ2-5, with TRBD2 identical over 9 bases. Germline lookup yields CDR1 SNHLY and CDR2 FYNNEI. The CDR3 contains 15 residues. V dropped 2 bases and J dropped 5; count of bases not matched to a gene: 6. CDR3 amino acids: CASSEQGLAGETQYF. CDR3 in DNA: TGTGCCAGCAGTGAACAGGGCCTAGCGGGGGAGACCCAGTACTTC.

J is TRBJ2-7 and V is TRBV11-2, with a weak D call TRBD2 (5 bases). The CDR3 has 15 amino acids. The germline V gene encodes CDR1 SGHAT and CDR2 FQNNGV. V lost 6 bases and J lost 7, with 22 bases in between. The CDR3 nucleotides are TGTGCCAGCAGTTTGTCGACACCGCCTACGGGGGAGCAGTACTTC. This sequence encodes CASSLSTPPTGEQYF.

This rearrangement joins TRBV27 to TRBJ2-1, with D tentatively TRBD1 (5 bases). Germline loops: CDR1 MNHEY, CDR2 SMNVEV (reference sequence). The ends were cut back, 5 bases at V and 3 bases at J, with 8 bases in the middle. There are 13 residues in the CDR3. Written as DNA, the CDR3 is TGTGCCAGCAGTACTGACAGCTACAATGAGCAGTTCTTC. The encoded protein is CASSTDSYNEQFF.

The chain carries TRBV6-6 and TRBJ2-3, with D unclear. Germline assignment: CDR1 MNHNY and CDR2 SVGAGI (reference sequence). Trimming stripped 0 bases from V and 6 bases from J, with 4 bases between. The CDR3 totals 12 residues. CDR3 DNA: TGTGCCAGCAGTTACTCCGAGGATACGCAGTATTTT. This translates into CASSYSEDTQYF.

The chain employs TRBV6-1 and TRBJ2-2, with 9 bases lining up with TRBD1. Germline CDR1 reads MNHNS; CDR2 reads SASEGT. J was trimmed by 4 bases and V by 4 bases; bases with no gene match: 7. CDR3 length: 16 residues. The CDR3 region is CASSGPGQGITGELFF. Written as DNA, the CDR3 is TGTGCCAGCAGTGGGCCGGGACAGGGAATCACCGGGGAGCTGTTTTTT.

The V gene is TRBV6-4, the J gene TRBJ2-3; 8 positions agree with TRBD1. V was pared by 6 bases and J by 0 bases, with 8 bases of the junction left unmatched. This CDR3 contains 16 residues. In germline, CDR1 is MRHNA, CDR2 SNTAGT. CDR3 region: CASSPLTGASTDTQYF. In DNA, the CDR3 is TGTGCCAGCAGCCCTTTGACAGGGGCTAGCACAGATACGCAGTATTTT.

The V call is TRBV4-1, the J call TRBJ2-7, with a weak D call TRBD1 (5 bases). Germline CDR1 is MGHRA and CDR2 is YSYEKL. The CDR3 covers 13 residues. Trimming left V 3 bases short and J 5 bases short, with 11 bases between. In DNA, the CDR3 is TGCGCCAGCAGCCACCACTCCAGGGACGAGCAGTACTTC. This encodes CASSHHSRDEQYF.

The rearrangement uses TRBV27 and TRBJ2-7; the match to TRBD1 covers 11 bases. With 3 bases clipped from V and 2 bases from J, the junction kept 0 bases outside the gene matches. The CDR3 totals 14 residues. Germline CDR1 reads MNHEY; CDR2 reads SMNVEV (reference sequence). CDR3 loop: CASSLGQGAYEQYF. In DNA, the CDR3 is TGTGCCAGCAGTTTGGGACAGGGGGCCTACGAGCAGTACTTC.

V usage is TRBV27 and J usage is TRBJ2-3; D unresolved. The CDR3 extends over 16 amino acids. Per the germline V gene, CDR1 is MNHEY and CDR2 is SMNVEV (reference sequence). Trimming removed 0 bases from V and 5 bases from J, with 15 bases in between. In DNA form, the CDR3 reads TGTGCCAGCAGTTTATCTGTGGGTGGTTCGGGAGATACGCAGTATTTT. Protein: CASSLSVGGSGDTQYF.

This clone was recorded only once. This chain connects TRBV9 to TRBJ2-3; D perhaps matches TRBD2 (5 bases). Germline-derived CDR1 and CDR2 are SGDLS and YYNGEE. The CDR3 covers 16 residues. The V end lost 4 bases, the J end lost 2 bases, and 17 bases lay between the germline ends. CDR3 nucleotides: TGTGCCAGCAGCCTCTCGAATGGACTTTTCACAGATACGCAGTATTTT. Its translation: CASSLSNGLFTDTQYF. The full variable domain, rest sourced from reference TRBV9 and TRBJ2-3, is DSGVTQTPKHLITATGQRVTLRCSPRSGDLSVYWYQQSLDQGLQFLIQYYNGEERAKGNILERFSAQQFPDLHSELNLSSLELGDSALYFCASSLSNGLFTDTQYFGPGTRLTVL.